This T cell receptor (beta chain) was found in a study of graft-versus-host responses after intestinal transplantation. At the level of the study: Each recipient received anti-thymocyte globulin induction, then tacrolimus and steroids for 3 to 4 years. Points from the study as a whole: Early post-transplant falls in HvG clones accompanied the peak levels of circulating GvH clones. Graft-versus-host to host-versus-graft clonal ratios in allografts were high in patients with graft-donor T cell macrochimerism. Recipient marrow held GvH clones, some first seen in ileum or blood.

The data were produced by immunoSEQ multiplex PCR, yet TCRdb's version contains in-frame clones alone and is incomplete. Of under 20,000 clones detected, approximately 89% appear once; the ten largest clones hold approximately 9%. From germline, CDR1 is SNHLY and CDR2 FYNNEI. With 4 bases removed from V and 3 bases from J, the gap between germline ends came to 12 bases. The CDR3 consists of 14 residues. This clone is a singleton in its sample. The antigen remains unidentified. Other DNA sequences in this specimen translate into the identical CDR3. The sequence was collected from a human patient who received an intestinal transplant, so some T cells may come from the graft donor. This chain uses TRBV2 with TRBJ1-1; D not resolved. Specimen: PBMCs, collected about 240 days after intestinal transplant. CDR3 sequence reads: CASSGRGPDTEAFF. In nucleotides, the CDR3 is TGTGCCAGCAGTGGGCGGGGTCCTGACACTGAAGCTTTCTTT.